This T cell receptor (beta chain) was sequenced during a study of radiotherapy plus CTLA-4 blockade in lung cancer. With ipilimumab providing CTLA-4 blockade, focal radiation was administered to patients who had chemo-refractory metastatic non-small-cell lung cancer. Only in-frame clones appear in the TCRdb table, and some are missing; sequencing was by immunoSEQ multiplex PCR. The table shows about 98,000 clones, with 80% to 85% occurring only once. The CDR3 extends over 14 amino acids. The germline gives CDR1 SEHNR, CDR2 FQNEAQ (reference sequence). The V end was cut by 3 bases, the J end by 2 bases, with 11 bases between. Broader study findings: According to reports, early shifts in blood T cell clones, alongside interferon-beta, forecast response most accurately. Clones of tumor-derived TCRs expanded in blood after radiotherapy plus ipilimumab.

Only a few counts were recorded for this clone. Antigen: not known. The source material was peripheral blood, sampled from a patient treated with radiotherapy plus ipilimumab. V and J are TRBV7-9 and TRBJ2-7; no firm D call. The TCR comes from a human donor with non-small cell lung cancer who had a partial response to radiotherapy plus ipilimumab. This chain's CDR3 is CASSFGRSTYEQYF. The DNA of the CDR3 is TGTGCCAGCAGCTTCGGCAGGTCAACCTACGAGCAGTACTTC.